These 4 T cell receptor beta chains were sequenced from one sample in a study of T cell repertoires in cytomegalovirus infection. TCRdb redid the calling of the reads with MiXCR, one entry per CDR3 protein. The sample lists around 280,000 distinct CDR3 sequences; 9.6% were seen once. Input material: PBMCs. The receptor source for this set is a human donor in good health (CMV status not recorded). Some clones in this sample may be carry-over from other donors' samples.

This clonotype was seen repeatedly, ten times or more. The V call is TRBV7-2, the J call TRBJ1-5; D is unclear. Germline V CDR1 and CDR2: SGHTA, FQGNSA. The CDR3 is made up of 14 amino acids. Trimming removed 4 bases from V and 5 bases from J, with 12 bases in between. The CDR3 sequence is CASSSSSSYQPQHF. In DNA form, the CDR3 reads TGTGCCAGCAGCTCATCCTCAAGTTATCAGCCCCAGCATTTT.

Many counts were recorded for this clonotype. The chain joins TRBV20-1 to TRBJ1-5; D remains ambiguous. Germline-derived CDR1 and CDR2 are DFQATT and SNEGSKA (reference sequence). The CDR3 extends over 12 amino acids. Trimming stripped 4 bases from V and 6 bases from J, with 10 bases between. CDR3 loop: CSATTAGQPQHF. The DNA for the CDR3 is TGCAGTGCTACGACCGCCGGTCAGCCCCAGCATTTT.

This clonotype was counted at least ten times. The chain combines TRBV28 with TRBJ1-5; tentatively, D is TRBD1 (6 bases). Germline CDR1 is MDHEN and CDR2 is SYDVKM. CDR3 length equals 16 residues. V was pared by 7 bases and J by 6 bases, with 22 bases between. DNA for the CDR3: TGTGCCAGCACAGACTTAGGGGGGCCCTGGGGTCAGCCCCAGCATTTT. Protein: CASTDLGGPWGQPQHF.

This clonotype was recorded at least ten times. The rearrangement joins TRBV27 to TRBJ1-1; D uncertain. V was pared by 4 bases and J by 1 base, with 19 bases between. Germline CDR1 and CDR2: MNHEY and SMNVEV (reference sequence). CDR3 size: 17 residues. CDR3 sequence (DNA): TGTGCCAGCAGTTCCTCAGGAATTTCTAAACGGAACACTGAAGCTTTCTTT. Its protein product is CASSSSGISKRNTEAFF.